This entry lists 20 T cell receptor beta chains sequenced from one sample in a study of response to subunit inactivated influenza vaccine. TCRdb re-called the RT-PCR reads through MiXCR, storing one row per CDR3 protein. The sample includes 300,000 to 350,000 distinct CDR3 sequences, less than 25% seen only once; the top ten take about a tenth. Sequencing used PBMCs from blood, obtained about 20 months after vaccination. The receptors here all came from a man aged 50 to 69 who received an inactivated influenza vaccine.

The chain carries TRBV3-1 and TRBJ2-6, with TRBD1 as a possible D gene (6 bases). V was cut by 1 base and J by 2 bases, with 9 bases left in between. Germline V gives CDR1 LGHDT, CDR2 YNNKEL (reference sequence). This CDR3 is built from 16 residues. The CDR3: CASSQAHRAGANVLTF. CDR3 bases: TGTGCCAGCAGCCAAGCTCACAGGGCTGGGGCCAACGTCCTGACTTTC.

This clonotype occurred a few times. The J gene is TRBJ1-6, the V gene TRBV7-2, with D perhaps TRBD1 (5 bases). The CDR3 has 16 amino acids. Germline assignment: CDR1 SGHTA and CDR2 FQGNSA. The V end lost 3 bases, the J end lost 0 bases, and 9 bases lay between the germline ends. The CDR3 bases are TGTGCCAGCAGCTTGGGGGGATTCTCCTATAATTCACCCCTCCACTTT. This encodes CASSLGGFSYNSPLHF.

Many counts were recorded for this clonotype. The chain employs TRBV24-1 and TRBJ1-2; 7 bases match TRBD1. The CDR3 contains 15 residues. Germline CDR1 and CDR2: KGHDR and SFDVKD. Trimming cost V 7 bases and J 4 bases; bases outside gene matches: 11. The CDR3 region is CATRRPGQPCYGYTF. In DNA form, the CDR3 reads TGTGCCACCAGGCGACCGGGACAGCCGTGCTATGGCTACACCTTC.

This clonotype was observed many times. V is TRBV7-2 and J is TRBJ1-2; D is undetermined. This CDR3 has 13 residues. In germline, CDR1 is SGHTA, CDR2 FQGNSA. Between the trimmed V and J ends, which lost 1 base and 10 bases, there was a span of 13 bases. The CDR3 coding sequence is TGTGCCAGCAGCTTAGGGCCGCTGAGGGACTACACCTTC. Its protein product is CASSLGPLRDYTF.

Only a few counts were recorded for this clonotype. The V gene is TRBV25-1, the J gene TRBJ1-4; D might be TRBD1 (5 bases). Germline CDR1 reads MGHDK; CDR2 reads SYGVNS. The CDR3 contains 14 residues. The ends were cut back, 11 bases at V and 2 bases at J, with 15 bases in the middle. The CDR3 DNA reads as TGTGCCGCGACAGACATTTATACTAATGAAAAACTGTTTTTT. Translated: CAATDIYTNEKLFF.

This clonotype has a handful of counts. The chain recombines TRBV28 with TRBJ2-7; D is perhaps TRBD1 (6 bases). V was pared by 7 bases and J by 4 bases, with 17 bases between. The length of the CDR3 is 14 residues. The germline V gene encodes CDR1 MDHEN and CDR2 SYDVKM. CDR3 in DNA: TGTGCCAGCACCTTAAGAAACAGGGTTTACGAGCAGTACTTC. This sequence encodes CASTLRNRVYEQYF.

This chain uses TRBV6-1 with TRBJ2-3; 9 bases align to TRBD1. The J segment lost 0 bases and the V segment lost 8 bases, leaving 6 bases of the junction unmatched. This CDR3 region has 15 residues. Germline values: CDR1 MNHNS, CDR2 SASEGT. CDR3 sequence (DNA): TGTGCCAGCGGGGGACAGGGAATTAGCACAGATACGCAGTATTTT. It codes for CASGGQGISTDTQYF.

Only a few counts were recorded for this clonotype. The chain is built from TRBV9 and TRBJ2-3, with 14 bases identical to TRBD2. Germline V gene lookup returns CDR1 SGDLS and CDR2 YYNGEE. The CDR3 consists of 17 residues. Trimming removed 5 bases from V and 2 bases from J; junction bases left unmatched: 7. In nucleotides, the CDR3 is TGTGCCAGCAGTCAGGGGACTAGCGGGAGACCCACAGATACGCAGTATTTT. Amino acids: CASSQGTSGRPTDTQYF. Together with reference TRBV9 and TRBJ2-3, the CDR3 gives the full variable domain: DSGVTQTPKHLITATGQRVTLRCSPRSGDLSVYWYQQSLDQGLQFLIQYYNGEERAKGNILERFSAQQFPDLHSELNLSSLELGDSALYFCASSQGTSGRPTDTQYFGPGTRLTVL.

This sequence joins TRBV6-5 and TRBJ2-1; D call uncertain. The CDR3 contains 15 residues. Trimming removed 0 bases from V and 6 bases from J, with 12 bases in between. Germline V gene lookup returns CDR1 MNHEY and CDR2 SVGAGI. The CDR3 DNA reads as TGTGCCAGCAGTTACTCGATTTTCATTCCCAATGAGCAGTTCTTC. It is translated as CASSYSIFIPNEQFF.

The rearrangement joins TRBV7-6 to TRBJ1-1; D possibly corresponds to TRBD1 (6 bases). The CDR3 consists of 13 residues. The V end was cut by 3 bases, the J end by 6 bases, with 11 bases between. The germline CDR1 and CDR2 sequences are SGHVS and FNYEAQ. The CDR3 here is CASSLLNRAEAFF. DNA for the CDR3: TGTGCCAGCAGCTTGTTAAACAGGGCTGAAGCTTTCTTT.

This clonotype was recorded a few times. The chain recombines TRBV15 with TRBJ2-3; 9 bases align to TRBD2. Unmatched junction bases numbered 11, after V lost 0 bases and J lost 1 base. CDR1 and CDR2 (germline): LNHNV, YYDKDF (reference sequence). CDR3 size: 19 residues. The CDR3 reads CATSRDWASGATRTDTQYF. CDR3 DNA: TGTGCCACCAGCAGAGATTGGGCTAGCGGGGCAACCCGCACAGATACGCAGTATTTT.

The sample holds many counts of this clonotype. The genes are TRBV3-1 and TRBJ1-6; a weak D match, TRBD1 (6 bases). CDR3 length equals 15 residues. The V end was cut by 4 bases, the J end by 7 bases, with 14 bases between. The germline V gene encodes CDR1 LGHDT and CDR2 YNNKEL (reference sequence). DNA for the CDR3: TGTGCCAGCAGCCCCTCTGACAGGAACAATTCACCCCTCCACTTT. It translates to CASSPSDRNNSPLHF.

The V call is TRBV18, the J call TRBJ1-1, with a possible D match to TRBD1 (5 bases). V was cut by 2 bases and J by 0 bases, with 10 bases left in between. Germline V gene data show CDR1 as KGHSH and CDR2 as LQKENI. The length of the CDR3 is 15 residues. The CDR3 sequence: CASSPGGIMNTEAFF. CDR3 DNA: TGTGCCAGCTCACCAGGGGGGATCATGAACACTGAAGCTTTCTTT.

The chain employs TRBV6-1 and TRBJ1-1; a weak D match, TRBD1 (6 bases). The V and J ends lost 7 bases and 0 bases respectively, with 15 bases between them. CDR1 is MNHNS, CDR2 SASEGT, per germline. There are 15 residues in the CDR3. CDR3 coding DNA: TGTGCCAGCACCGTGGCGACAGGAATGAACACTGAAGCTTTCTTT. Protein: CASTVATGMNTEAFF.

The chain's CDR3 is CASSLGGTGGLDGYTF. CDR3 bases: TGTGCCAGCAGCTTAGGAGGGACAGGGGGCCTTGATGGCTACACCTTC. V usage is TRBV7-9 and J usage is TRBJ1-2; the match to TRBD1 covers 12 bases. The germline CDR1 and CDR2 sequences are SEHNR and FQNEAQ (reference sequence). The CDR3 totals 16 residues. V trimming: 1 base; J trimming: 6 bases; junction bases outside the gene matches: 6.

This clonotype was counted only a few times. The chain has TRBV5-5 and TRBJ1-1; unclear D gene. This CDR3 contains 17 residues. Germline values: CDR1 SGHKS, CDR2 YYEKEE (reference sequence). V lost 2 bases and J 4 bases, leaving 21 bases between the germline ends. In nucleotides, the CDR3 is TGTGCCAGCAGCTTCGGACCCCTTACTACGGCCTCCACTGAAGCTTTCTTT. Protein product: CASSFGPLTTASTEAFF.

This clonotype has only a few counts. The chain carries TRBV7-2 and TRBJ1-3; D is uncertain. Germline loops: CDR1 SGHTA, CDR2 FQGNSA. The CDR3 loop spans 13 amino acids. V lost 1 base and J 2 bases, leaving 3 bases between the germline ends. The CDR3 is CASSLVTGNTIYF. The CDR3 DNA sequence: TGTGCCAGCAGCTTAGTAACTGGAAACACCATATATTTT.

The chain links TRBV20-1 to TRBJ1-4; D gene ambiguous. This CDR3 has 18 amino acids. Deletions cut 0 bases from V and 5 bases from J, with 22 bases between. The germline V gene has CDR1 DFQATT and CDR2 SNEGSKA (reference sequence). This CDR3 is CSARDSVGRKSQNEKLFF. The CDR3 bases are TGCAGTGCTAGAGATTCGGTAGGGCGGAAATCTCAGAATGAAAAACTGTTTTTT.

The chain combines TRBV28 with TRBJ2-7, with D unclear. V lost 3 bases to trimming and J lost 1 base, with 7 bases between them. The CDR3 has 13 amino acids. Germline V gives CDR1 MDHEN, CDR2 SYDVKM. Here the CDR3 reads CASSFGFSYEQYF. The CDR3 bases are TGTGCCAGCAGTTTTGGGTTTTCCTACGAGCAGTACTTC.

This chain uses TRBV6-2 or TRBV6-3 with TRBJ2-1, with 10 bases lining up with TRBD2. The CDR3 runs to 14 residues. From germline, CDR1 is MNHEY and CDR2 SVGEGT. The V gene end was trimmed by 6 bases and the J gene end by 2 bases; junction bases not matched to a gene: 1. The CDR3 DNA is TGTGCCAGCAGACTAGCGGGGACCTACAATGAGCAGTTCTTC. This translates into CASRLAGTYNEQFF.